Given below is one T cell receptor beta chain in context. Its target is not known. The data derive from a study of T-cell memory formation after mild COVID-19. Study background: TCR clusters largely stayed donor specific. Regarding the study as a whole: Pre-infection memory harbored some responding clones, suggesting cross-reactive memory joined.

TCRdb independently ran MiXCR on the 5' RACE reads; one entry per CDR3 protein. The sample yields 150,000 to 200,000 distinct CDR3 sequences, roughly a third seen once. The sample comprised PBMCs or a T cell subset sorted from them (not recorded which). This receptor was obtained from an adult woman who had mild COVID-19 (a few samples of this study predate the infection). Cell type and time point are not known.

The CDR3: CSAINRGLNEQYF. The CDR3 nucleotides read TGCAGCGCAATCAACAGGGGGCTAAACGAGCAGTACTTC. The genes are TRBV29-1 and TRBJ2-7, with 9 bases lining up with TRBD1. The germline gives CDR1 SQVTM, CDR2 ANQGSEA. CDR3 length: 13 amino acids. J lost 5 bases, V lost 7 bases, and 9 bases had no gene match.